Shown below are 9 T cell receptor beta chains from a single sample sequenced in a study of blood T cell repertoires in COVID-19. Profiling relied on immunoSEQ multiplex PCR, and the TCRdb table lists in-frame clones only, not all of them. The top ten clones hold around a tenth of a sample with roughly 100,000 clones, roughly 80% of them seen once. The sample consisted of peripheral blood. The receptors derive from a woman between 65 and 79 years old with acute or convalescent COVID-19.

J is TRBJ1-5 and V is TRBV7-2; maybe TRBD1 (6 bases). The V gene lost 4 bases and the J gene lost 9 bases, with 13 bases spanning the gap. Germline V lookup: CDR1 SGHTA, CDR2 FQGNSA. This CDR3 comprises 13 residues. The CDR3 DNA sequence: TGTGCCAGCAGCTCAAGGGGGGGAAGGCCCCAGCATTTT. Its translation: CASSSRGGRPQHF. Full variable domain (missing parts from reference TRBV7-2 and TRBJ1-5): GAGVSQSPSNKVTEKGKDVELRCDPISGHTALYWYRQSLGQGLEFLIYFQGNSAPDKSGLPSDRFSAERTGGSVSTLTIQRTQQEDSAVYLCASSSRGGRPQHFGDGTRLSIL.

In this sample, this clone turned up a few times. The chain carries TRBV20-1 and TRBJ2-7; possibly TRBD2 for D (5 bases). This CDR3 region has 11 residues. Germline CDR1 reads DFQATT; CDR2 reads SNEGSKA (reference sequence). V was clipped by 0 bases and J by 9 bases, with 9 bases between them. In nucleotides, the CDR3 is TGCAGTGCTAGAGATGGGAGTAGGCAGTACTTC. This gives the protein CSARDGSRQYF.

The gene calls are TRBV15 and TRBJ1-1; possible D gene TRBD1, 5 bases. Germline-derived CDR1 and CDR2 are LNHNV and YYDKDF (reference sequence). The CDR3 consists of 15 residues. V dropped 1 base and J dropped 4 bases, with 13 bases sitting between them. The CDR3, as DNA: TGTGCCACCAGCAGAGGGAAAGGGGAATTCACTGAAGCTTTCTTT. Translation: CATSRGKGEFTEAFF. Full variable domain (missing parts from reference TRBV15 and TRBJ1-1): DAMVIQNPRYQVTQFGKPVTLSCSQTLNHNVMYWYQQKSSQAPKLLFHYYDKDFNNEADTPDNFQSRRPNTSFCFLDIRSPGLGDTAMYLCATSRGKGEFTEAFFGQGTRLTVV.

The V call is TRBV5-4, the J call TRBJ2-3; 7 positions match TRBD1. Trimming at V came to 0 bases and at J to 3 bases, leaving 10 bases not matched to a gene. The CDR3 spans 17 residues. The germline V gene has CDR1 SGHNT and CDR2 YYREEE (reference sequence). CDR3 amino acids: CASSLAGVTGWTDTQYF. The CDR3 DNA reads TGTGCCAGCAGCTTGGCCGGAGTGACAGGGTGGACAGATACGCAGTATTTT. Complete variable domain (other parts from reference TRBV5-4 and TRBJ2-3): ETGVTQSPTHLIKTRGQQVTLRCSSQSGHNTVSWYQQALGQGPQFIFQYYREEENGRGNFPPRFSGLQFPNYSSELNVNALELDDSALYLCASSLAGVTGWTDTQYFGPGTRLTVL.

The genes are TRBV20-1 and TRBJ2-7; no clear D gene. Trimming removed 3 bases at V and 0 bases at J, with 15 bases between. CDR1 and CDR2 from the germline V gene are DFQATT and SNEGSKA (reference sequence). The CDR3 runs to 15 residues. The CDR3 DNA reads TGCAGTGCTAGTACCCCGACACCGAGCTCCTACGAGCAGTACTTC. Translated: CSASTPTPSSYEQYF.

The chain uses TRBV6-2 or TRBV6-3 and TRBJ1-1, with D uncertain. The CDR3 loop spans 12 amino acids. Deletions cut 5 bases from V and 4 bases from J, with 8 bases between. Per germline, CDR1 MNHEY and CDR2 SVGEGT. The CDR3 DNA reads as TGTGCCAGCAGTAACCCGGGCACTGAAGCTTTCTTT. Its translation: CASSNPGTEAFF.

The rearrangement uses TRBV4-3 and TRBJ2-7; possibly TRBD1 for D (6 bases). The CDR3 totals 16 residues. Germline CDR1 reads LGHNA; CDR2 reads YSLEER. The germline V and J ends were trimmed by 0 bases and 2 bases, with 14 bases remaining between them. The CDR3 bases are TGCGCCAGCAGCCAAGATACCGGGACACCAGCCTACGAGCAGTACTTC. Translation: CASSQDTGTPAYEQYF.

The chain is built from TRBV7-2 and TRBJ1-2; 7 nucleotides line up with TRBD1. The length of the CDR3 is 14 residues. From germline, CDR1 is SGHTA and CDR2 FQGNSA. Unmatched junction bases numbered 6, after V lost 5 bases and J lost 3 bases. Written as DNA, the CDR3 is TGTGCCAGCAGCCCAGACAGGGCGGACTATGGCTACACCTTC. It translates to CASSPDRADYGYTF. The full variable domain, with the rest looked up from reference TRBV7-2 and TRBJ1-2, is GAGVSQSPSNKVTEKGKDVELRCDPISGHTALYWYRQSLGQGLEFLIYFQGNSAPDKSGLPSDRFSAERTGGSVSTLTIQRTQQEDSAVYLCASSPDRADYGYTFGSGTRLTVV.

This clone was observed a handful of times. The chain carries TRBV30 and TRBJ1-1; D is unresolved. CDR1 and CDR2 (germline): GTSNPN, SVGIG (reference sequence). The CDR3 has 12 residues. V dropped 2 bases and J dropped 5 bases, with 9 bases sitting between them. Here the CDR3 reads CAWSRRLTEAFF. CDR3 DNA: TGTGCCTGGAGTCGCAGACTTACTGAAGCTTTCTTT.